The sequence of this T cell receptor beta chain was determined in a study of T cell responses to AZD1222 COVID-19 vaccine. Germline loops: CDR1 SGHRS, CDR2 YFSETQ. There are 16 residues in the CDR3. After removal of 4 bases from V and 2 bases from J, the junction contained 7 bases not matched to a gene. Findings and limits, study-wide: A reported finding is that nearly half of spike-specific TCRs target unmutated variant regions.

Details on this clone: Its antigen is not identified.

Second-dose recipients at about 4 or about 12 weeks were treated as one pooled group. Some clones are missing from TCRdb's copy, which holds only in-frame ones; the method was immunoSEQ multiplex PCR. This repertoire shows some 130,000 clones, 85% to 95% found once; its top ten account for approximately 6.8%. The specimen was peripheral blood, collected 28 days after the second AZD1222 dose. The origin of this receptor is an adult who received the AZD1222 COVID-19 vaccine. This chain joins TRBV5-1 and TRBJ2-3; TRBD2 agrees at 10 bases. The CDR3 DNA reads as TGCGCCAGCAGCCCTAGGACTAGCGGAAACACAGATACGCAGTATTTT. This codes for CASSPRTSGNTDTQYF.